This TCR beta chain was identified in a study of T-cell memory formation after mild COVID-19. Overall study: Largely, TCR clusters stayed within a single donor. Study conclusions and caveats: There was a balanced CD4/CD8 profile in clones contracting day 15 to 85, and later expanders leaned CD4+.

Points on this clonotype: The antigen is undetermined.

V gave up 8 bases and J gave up 2 bases, with 19 bases separating them. There are 16 residues in the CDR3. A 5'RACE reaction primed in the constant segment made cDNA libraries of TCR alpha and TCR beta, and these carried sample barcodes and UMIs. Each CDR3 protein gets one entry after TCRdb re-called the 5' RACE reads with MiXCR. The sample records some 350,000 distinct CDR3 sequences, about a sixth being singletons. This receptor was obtained from a man between 18 and 29 years old who had mild COVID-19 (a few samples of this study predate the infection). Cell type and time point are not known. The rearrangement joins TRBV12-3 or TRBV12-4 to TRBJ1-5; D may be TRBD1 (6 bases). The sample was PBMCs or a T cell subset sorted from them (not recorded which). The DNA of the CDR3 is TGTGCCAGCGCTGGCGACAGGCACGGCGGCAATCAGCCCCAGCATTTT. Translation: CASAGDRHGGNQPQHF.